This TCR beta chain was recorded in a study of blood T cells in healthy people across ages (dated by TCRdb to 2015 to 2017). About the study as a whole: In model experiments, template switching captured roughly one uniquely barcoded TCR beta cDNA molecule for every two T cells. Using deep sequencing normalized with unique cDNA molecular identifiers, the study measured how TCR beta repertoire diversity changes with age. The donors were split into four age groups: young (average around 15 years), middle-aged (about 40), aged (approximately 60) and long-lived (roughly 86). To avoid experimental bias, donors of different ages were randomly spread across the sequencing lanes. For two donors (one aged 18 to 29 and one aged 80 or older), the study analyzed two additional independent replicas of 1 million unique cDNA reads from the same blood draw.

Donors were under 40 systemically healthy Caucasian individuals from Russia aged roughly 6 to 100 years. Each donor gave ten milliliters of peripheral blood, drawn into EDTA-treated Vacutainer tubes. Ficoll-Paque density-gradient centrifugation was used to isolate PBMCs, with at least 7 million per sample. Trizol reagent was used to extract total RNA from PBMCs, with at least 5 micrograms per sample. Naive CD45RAhigh/CD27high T cell percentages were measured by flow cytometry on a PBMC aliquot from every donor. Results the study describes overall, beyond this receptor: Observed TCR beta diversity correlated strongly with the percentage of naive T cells measured by flow cytometry. Conclusive comparison of naive and antigen-experienced compartments was prevented by the profiling of bulk unsorted PBMCs. Compared with the aged group, more naive CD4+ T cells, fewer expanded clones and increased TCR diversity were shown by the long-lived group, suggesting age selection. Total diversity estimates from one million sequenced T cells were considered lower bounds and underestimates. Observed TCR beta diversity per million T cells fell roughly linearly with age, and a significant reduction was already apparent by age roughly 40. Because donor CMV infection status was unknown, age-related changes in expanded clonotypes were potentially confounded.

Measured from the cysteine to the phenylalanine, the CDR3 is 14 residues long. The read is trimmed to its CDR3 DNA, 42 bases read in frame from base 1. The CDR1 and CDR2 encoded by the germline V gene (reference sequence) are DFQATT and SNEGSKA. Libraries were prepared through 5' RACE. This sample was sequenced with an Illumina HiSeq 2500. The second PCR ran for roughly 7 to 11 cycles and used a J-beta primer mix along with a sample-barcoded 5' primer. A template-switch 5' adaptor carrying 12 random nucleotides introduced a unique molecular identifier onto each TCR beta cDNA molecule. At least 2.5 million CDR3-containing paired-end reads were obtained from each sample. First-strand cDNA was synthesized from all RNA with the Mint cDNA synthesis kit, primed by a TRBC-specific oligonucleotide. Following uracil-DNA glycosylase treatment, all cDNA underwent a first 18-cycle PCR with the universal primers M1SS and BC2_uni_R. In the source study's methods: For normalization, 1 million high-quality reads were randomly selected from each sample, with every read carrying a distinct molecular identifier. Reads sharing molecular identifiers were discarded rather than binned into consensus sequences. MiTCR, with a Q25 quality threshold and the strictest error-elimination algorithm, was used for CDR3 identification, clonotype clustering and error correction. A nonparametric unseen species model with Euler transformation was used to estimate a lower bound on total TCR beta diversity. Through fastp at Q25 and MiXCR, TCRdb rebuilt clones from the public reads, retaining in-frame beta chains. Identical CDR3 protein sequences are pooled into one entry, listed with their most common genes and DNA. What appears here as the V and J calls and clone size reflects TCRdb's work, not the paper's. This sample is represented by 650,000 to 800,000 distinct CDR3 sequences; 40% to 50% of them were singletons. Around 21% of the sample is held by the ten biggest clonotypes.

This clonotype has a handful of counts. The clone's antigen remains unknown. A read error may produce the germline difference seen at one junction end. What was sequenced was blood. The chain is assembled from TRBV20-1 and TRBJ2-5; TRBD2 is a possible D gene, resting on 5 matching bases. This sequence was found in a man in his sixties in good health. CDR3 sequence: CSATREGLGETQYF. The DNA sequence reads TGCAGCGCTACCCGGGAAGGGTTGGGAGAGACCCAGTACTTC.